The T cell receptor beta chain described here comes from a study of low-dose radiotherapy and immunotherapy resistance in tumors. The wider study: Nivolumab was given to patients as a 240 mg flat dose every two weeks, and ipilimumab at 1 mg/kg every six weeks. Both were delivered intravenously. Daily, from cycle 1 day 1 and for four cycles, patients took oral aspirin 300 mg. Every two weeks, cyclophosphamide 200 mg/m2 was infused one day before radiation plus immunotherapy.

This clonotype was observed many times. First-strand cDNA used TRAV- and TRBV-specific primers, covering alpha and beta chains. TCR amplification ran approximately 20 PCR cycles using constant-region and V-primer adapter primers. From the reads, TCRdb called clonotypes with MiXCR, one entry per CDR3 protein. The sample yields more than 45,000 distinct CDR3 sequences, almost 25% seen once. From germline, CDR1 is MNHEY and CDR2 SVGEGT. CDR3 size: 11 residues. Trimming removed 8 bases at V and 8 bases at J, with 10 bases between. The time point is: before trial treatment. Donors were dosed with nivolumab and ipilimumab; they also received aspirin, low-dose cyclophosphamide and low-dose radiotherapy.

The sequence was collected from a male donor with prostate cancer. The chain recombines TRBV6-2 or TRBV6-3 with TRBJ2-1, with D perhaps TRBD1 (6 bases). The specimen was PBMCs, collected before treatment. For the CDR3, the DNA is TGTGCCAGCGGCCGGACAGATGAGCAGTTCTTC. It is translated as CASGRTDEQFF.